This TCR beta chain is drawn from a study of T cell responses to AZD1222 COVID-19 vaccine. As for this clone: The antigen remains undetermined. Different DNA sequences within this sample yield the same CDR3.

Germline loops: CDR1 DFQATT, CDR2 SNEGSKA (reference sequence). This CDR3 spans 11 amino acids. V lost 5 bases and J lost 13; bases outside the gene matches: 7. The repertoire was sequenced with immunoSEQ multiplex PCR; TCRdb's copy has only in-frame clones and lacks some. The sample shows 110,000 to 150,000 clones, roughly 92% of them seen only once. Findings and caveats of the study: Reportedly, nearly half the spike-specific TCRs target unmutated variant regions.

The V call is TRBV20-1, the J call TRBJ2-1, with TRBD2 matching 8 bases. Specimen: peripheral blood, collected on day 0 of AZD1222 vaccination. The sequence was collected from an adult in good health. The CDR3 DNA is TGCAGTGCTGGTGGCCTAGCGGGCCAGTTCTTC. It encodes CSAGGLAGQFF.